The 22 T cell receptor beta chains given below trace back to one sample, sequenced in a study of blood T cell repertoires in COVID-19. Assay: immunoSEQ multiplex PCR; the TCRdb copy retains only in-frame clones and omits some. The data show approximately 260,000 clones, roughly 88% seen once. Sequencing input: peripheral blood. These TCRs come from a woman aged 65 to 85 with acute or convalescent COVID-19.

This clone appeared once. The chain is built from TRBV20-1 and TRBJ1-1; possible D gene TRBD1, 6 bases. With 3 bases removed from V and 11 bases from J, the gap between germline ends came to 19 bases. The length of the CDR3 is 13 residues. Germline V CDR1 and CDR2: DFQATT, SNEGSKA (reference sequence). This CDR3 reads CSASTGQGRGAFF. CDR3 coding DNA: TGCAGTGCTAGTACCGGGCAGGGAAGGGGGGCTTTCTTT.

The count of this clone is one. The chain joins TRBV4-2 to TRBJ2-7; 8 positions match TRBD2. This CDR3 is 15 amino acids long. The germline CDR1 and CDR2 sequences are LGHNA and YNFKEQ. With V trimmed by 1 base and J by 3 bases, 5 bases remained unmatched. The CDR3 coding sequence is TGTGCCAGCAGCCAAGGGGGACTAGGGGACTACGAGCAGTACTTC. Its protein product is CASSQGGLGDYEQYF.

The DNA for the CDR3 is TGTGCCAGCAGCGCATCCGGGACAGGGGGGTGGGATACGCAGTATTTT. It translates to CASSASGTGGWDTQYF. The chain joins TRBV5-4 to TRBJ2-3; 11 positions agree with TRBD1. The germline CDR1 and CDR2 sequences are SGHNT and YYREEE (reference sequence). J gave up 6 bases and V 4 bases, and 10 bases lay outside the gene matches. The CDR3 runs 16 residues. The full variable domain, in which reference TRBV5-4 and TRBJ2-3 provide the parts outside the CDR3, is ETGVTQSPTHLIKTRGQQVTLRCSSQSGHNTVSWYQQALGQGPQFIFQYYREEENGRGNFPPRFSGLQFPNYSSELNVNALELDDSALYLCASSASGTGGWDTQYFGPGTRLTVL.

This clone was seen a single time. The rearrangement links TRBV18 to TRBJ1-2, with TRBD1 matching 9 bases. Germline V gives CDR1 KGHSH, CDR2 LQKENI. V trimming: 8 bases; J trimming: 4 bases; junction bases outside the gene matches: 8. The CDR3 is 14 amino acids. CDR3 DNA sequence: TGTGCCAGCACAGGAGGGACAGGGTCCTATGGCTACACCTTC. Protein product: CASTGGTGSYGYTF.

Only a few counts were recorded for this clone. J is TRBJ2-7 and V is TRBV3-1 (or the pseudogene TRBV3-2); D uncertain. Trimming pared 1 base from V and 5 bases from J, leaving 15 bases between. The germline gives CDR1 LGHDT, CDR2 YNNKEL (reference sequence). This CDR3 is built from 15 residues. In DNA form, the CDR3 reads TGTGCCAGCAGCCAAGCGTATGCGGTGGGTGACGAGCAGTACTTC. Translation: CASSQAYAVGDEQYF.

The chain links TRBV7-6 to TRBJ2-1; weak D call: TRBD2 (5 bases). The CDR3 sequence is 16 residues long. Germline lookup yields CDR1 SGHVS and CDR2 FNYEAQ. The V gene lost 6 bases and the J gene lost 10 bases, with 25 bases spanning the gap. The chain's CDR3 is CASSSQGGQRTSEQFF. DNA for the CDR3: TGTGCCAGCAGTTCCCAAGGAGGCCAGCGGACCAGCGAGCAGTTCTTC. The complete variable domain, with remaining parts taken from reference TRBV7-6 and TRBJ2-1, reads GAGVSQSPRYKVTKRGQDVALRCDPISGHVSLYWYRQALGQGPEFLTYFNYEAQQDKSGLPNDRFSAERPEGSISTLTIQRTEQRDSAMYRCASSSQGGQRTSEQFFGPGTRLTVL.

This sequence joins TRBV6-5 and TRBJ1-1, with no clear D. Trimming took off 6 bases at V and 10 bases at J, with 15 bases between the two ends. CDR3 size: 12 residues. From germline, CDR1 is MNHEY and CDR2 SVGAGI. The CDR3 nucleotides are TGTGCCAGCAGCGCGGGCAATGGGAGAGCTTTCTTT. It codes for CASSAGNGRAFF.

The chain links TRBV28 to TRBJ1-2; 8 positions agree with TRBD1. The germline V gene encodes CDR1 MDHEN and CDR2 SYDVKM. The CDR3 consists of 12 residues. J gave up 6 bases and V 9 bases, and 6 bases lay outside the gene matches. The CDR3 reads CASYRGSNGYTF. DNA of the CDR3: TGTGCCAGTTACAGGGGGAGTAATGGCTACACCTTC.

The rearrangement links TRBV5-1 to TRBJ2-3; 14 nucleotides line up with TRBD2. The V and J ends lost 4 bases and 0 bases, in that order; junction bases with no gene match: 7. This CDR3 is built from 18 residues. Germline CDR1 reads SGHRS; CDR2 reads YFSETQ. The CDR3 nucleotides read TGCGCCAGCAGCGGGGGACTAGCGGGGGCCCAGAGCACAGATACGCAGTATTTT. It translates to CASSGGLAGAQSTDTQYF.

The J gene is TRBJ2-1, the V gene TRBV28; 13 bases are a match to TRBD2. V gave up 5 bases and J gave up 6 bases; unmatched junction bases: 16. Germline assignment: CDR1 MDHEN and CDR2 SYDVKM. The CDR3 extends over 19 amino acids. CDR3 amino acids: CASSTHIGLAGAVANEQFF. CDR3 nucleotide sequence: TGTGCCAGCAGTACTCATATTGGACTAGCGGGGGCCGTTGCCAATGAGCAGTTCTTC.

This clone was picked up one time. The chain employs TRBV6-5 and TRBJ1-2; a weak D match, TRBD1 (6 bases). CDR3 length: 14 amino acids. With 6 bases removed from V and 6 bases from J, the gap between germline ends came to 17 bases. From germline, CDR1 is MNHEY and CDR2 SVGAGI. CDR3 nucleotides: TGTGCCAGCAGCCCCGACAGGTATTTTCATGGCTACACCTTC. It encodes CASSPDRYFHGYTF.

The rearrangement links TRBV25-1 to TRBJ2-3; D gene unclear. V was trimmed by 0 bases and J by 6 bases, leaving 16 bases between them. Germline V gene lookup returns CDR1 MGHDK and CDR2 SYGVNS. The CDR3 covers 16 residues. CDR3 residues: CASSEYVVPRGDTQYF. CDR3 nucleotides: TGTGCCAGCAGTGAATATGTAGTCCCGAGAGGCGATACGCAGTATTTT. Looking up the rest from reference TRBV25-1 and TRBJ2-3 gives the full variable domain: EADIYQTPRYLVIGTGKKITLECSQTMGHDKMYWYQQDPGMELHLIHYSYGVNSTEKGDLSSESTVSRIRTEHFPLTLESARPSHTSQYLCASSEYVVPRGDTQYFGPGTRLTVL.

This clone was observed once. The genes are TRBV13 and TRBJ2-2; D is perhaps TRBD2 (5 bases). CDR1 and CDR2 from the germline V gene are PRHDT and FYEKMQ (reference sequence). Trimming left V 3 bases short and J 4 bases short, with 9 bases between. The length of the CDR3 is 14 residues. CDR3 loop: CASSFKGVTGELFF. The CDR3 coding sequence is TGTGCCAGCAGCTTCAAGGGAGTCACCGGGGAGCTGTTTTTT. The full variable domain, its missing parts supplied by reference TRBV13 and TRBJ2-2, is AAGVIQSPRHLIKEKRETATLKCYPIPRHDTVYWYQQGPGQDPQFLISFYEKMQSDKGSIPDRFSAQQFSDYHSELNMSSLELGDSALYFCASSFKGVTGELFFGEGSRLTVL.

This clone has only one observation. The chain employs TRBV7-9 and TRBJ2-7; D may be TRBD2 (6 bases). Germline V gene data show CDR1 as SEHNR and CDR2 as FQNEAQ (reference sequence). The CDR3 runs to 14 residues. Trimming took 2 bases from V and 3 from J, leaving 11 bases between them. The CDR3 loop is CASSLTLASYEQYF. CDR3 coding DNA: TGTGCCAGCAGCTTAACCCTAGCGAGCTACGAGCAGTACTTC.

This clone came up once. This sequence joins TRBV7-6 and TRBJ2-5, with TRBD1 identical over 7 bases. CDR1 is SGHVS, CDR2 FNYEAQ, per germline. V dropped 4 bases and J dropped 4; count of bases not matched to a gene: 9. The CDR3 has 15 amino acids. In nucleotides, the CDR3 is TGTGCCAGCAGCTCCTTACAGGGGTCGAGAGAGACCCAGTACTTC. Amino acid sequence: CASSSLQGSRETQYF.

This clone was observed once. The chain is built from TRBV7-9 and TRBJ1-1, with a weak D call TRBD1 (5 bases). CDR1 is SEHNR, CDR2 FQNEAQ, per germline (reference sequence). The CDR3 is 13 residues long. V was pared by 5 bases and J by 0 bases, with 7 bases between. The CDR3: CASSQTVNTEAFF. CDR3 DNA: TGTGCCAGCAGCCAGACAGTGAACACTGAAGCTTTCTTT.

The table lists this clone with a count of one. This chain joins TRBV3-1 (or the pseudogene TRBV3-2) and TRBJ1-1; no clear D. Between the trimmed V and J ends, which lost 4 bases and 10 bases, there was a span of 16 bases. Per the germline V gene, CDR1 is LGHDT and CDR2 is YNNKEL (reference sequence). The CDR3 has 13 residues. The CDR3 DNA reads as TGTGCCAGCAGCCCCCGGGGAGGGCACGGAGCTTTCTTT. Amino acids: CASSPRGGHGAFF.

DNA of the CDR3: TGTGCCAGCAGTTACACAGGGGAAACTGGCTACACCTTC. This gives the protein CASSYTGETGYTF. The V gene is TRBV6-2 or TRBV6-3, the J gene TRBJ1-2; 7 bases are a match to TRBD1. The CDR3 loop spans 13 amino acids. Germline CDR1 is MNHEY and CDR2 is SVGEGT. The V segment lost 2 bases and the J segment 7 bases; nucleotides outside the gene matches: 4.

In its sample, this clone was seen a few times. The CDR3 here is CASSVRQSSYNSPLHF. The CDR3 DNA follows: TGTGCCAGCAGCGTACGACAGAGCTCCTATAATTCACCCCTCCACTTT. The gene calls are TRBV11-2 and TRBJ1-6; possibly TRBD1 for D (5 bases). V was cut by 5 bases and J by 0 bases, with 11 bases left in between. This CDR3 has 16 residues. Per the germline V gene, CDR1 is SGHAT and CDR2 is FQNNGV.

The chain couples TRBV5-1 to TRBJ2-5; 7 bases map to TRBD1. V shed 4 bases and J 5 bases; nucleotides not matched to a gene: 8. CDR1 SGHRS and CDR2 YFSETQ come from the germline V gene. This CDR3 has 14 residues. The CDR3 region has the DNA TGCGCCAGCAGCCGAACAGGGGTAGGTGAGACCCAGTACTTC. The encoded protein is CASSRTGVGETQYF.

The chain recombines TRBV24-1 with TRBJ2-1; possibly TRBD1 for D (7 bases). From germline, CDR1 is KGHDR and CDR2 SFDVKD. This CDR3 comprises 14 residues. V dropped 0 bases and J dropped 10 bases, with 12 bases sitting between them. CDR3 bases: TGTGCCACCAGTGATTTGCAGGGGGGCTACGAGCAGTTCTTC. This gives the protein CATSDLQGGYEQFF.

This clone was counted a few times. The J gene is TRBJ1-5, the V gene TRBV6-2 or TRBV6-3; TRBD1 matches at 8 bases. Germline CDR1 MNHEY, CDR2 SVGEGT. The trim removed 6 bases at V and 7 bases at J, leaving 14 bases unmatched. The CDR3 sequence is 16 residues long. The CDR3 reads CASSSFETGALQPQHF. CDR3 coding DNA: TGTGCCAGCAGCTCTTTCGAGACAGGGGCATTACAGCCCCAGCATTTT.